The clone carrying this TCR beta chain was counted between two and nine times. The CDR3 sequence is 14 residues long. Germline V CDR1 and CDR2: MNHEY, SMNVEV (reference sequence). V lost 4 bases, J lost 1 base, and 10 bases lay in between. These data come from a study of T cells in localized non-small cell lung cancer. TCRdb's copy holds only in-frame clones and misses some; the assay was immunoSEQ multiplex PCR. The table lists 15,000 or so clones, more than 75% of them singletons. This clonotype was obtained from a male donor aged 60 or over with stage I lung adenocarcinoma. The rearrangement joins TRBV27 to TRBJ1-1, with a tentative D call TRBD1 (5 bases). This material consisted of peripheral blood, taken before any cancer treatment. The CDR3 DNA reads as TGTGCCAGCAGTTGGTCCGGGGGGAACACTGAAGCTTTCTTT. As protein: CASSWSGGNTEAFF.